This T cell receptor (beta chain) emerged from a study of siplizumab effects on memory and regulatory T cells. General study findings and limits: Tregs proliferating in siplizumab cultures lacked confirmation of their suppressive function. No assignable naive or memory phenotype existed for roughly 80-97% of proliferating CD4+ or CD8+ clones. Unstimulated subsets accounted for the mapping of only a minor share of the clones that were alloreactive.

Points on this clone: Its antigen remains unidentified.

The CDR3 totals 16 residues. Assays examined approximately 99,000 TCR templates per sample. Repertoires were generated with immunoSEQ multiplex PCR, while TCRdb's copy carries only in-frame clones and drops some. The sample holds about 120,000 clones, just under 95% seen once. The specimen sequenced was non-Treg CD4+ T cells sorted from blood. The rearrangement links TRBV21-1 to TRBJ2-3; no check of the table's D call, TRBD2, against the DNA was made. TRBV21-1 is given as a pseudogene. The clonotype originates from a human donor in good health. CDR3 region: CASSHLAGGLTDTQYF. CDR3 nucleotide sequence: TGTGCCAGCAGCCACCTAGCGGGGGGGCTCACAGATACGCAGTATTTT.